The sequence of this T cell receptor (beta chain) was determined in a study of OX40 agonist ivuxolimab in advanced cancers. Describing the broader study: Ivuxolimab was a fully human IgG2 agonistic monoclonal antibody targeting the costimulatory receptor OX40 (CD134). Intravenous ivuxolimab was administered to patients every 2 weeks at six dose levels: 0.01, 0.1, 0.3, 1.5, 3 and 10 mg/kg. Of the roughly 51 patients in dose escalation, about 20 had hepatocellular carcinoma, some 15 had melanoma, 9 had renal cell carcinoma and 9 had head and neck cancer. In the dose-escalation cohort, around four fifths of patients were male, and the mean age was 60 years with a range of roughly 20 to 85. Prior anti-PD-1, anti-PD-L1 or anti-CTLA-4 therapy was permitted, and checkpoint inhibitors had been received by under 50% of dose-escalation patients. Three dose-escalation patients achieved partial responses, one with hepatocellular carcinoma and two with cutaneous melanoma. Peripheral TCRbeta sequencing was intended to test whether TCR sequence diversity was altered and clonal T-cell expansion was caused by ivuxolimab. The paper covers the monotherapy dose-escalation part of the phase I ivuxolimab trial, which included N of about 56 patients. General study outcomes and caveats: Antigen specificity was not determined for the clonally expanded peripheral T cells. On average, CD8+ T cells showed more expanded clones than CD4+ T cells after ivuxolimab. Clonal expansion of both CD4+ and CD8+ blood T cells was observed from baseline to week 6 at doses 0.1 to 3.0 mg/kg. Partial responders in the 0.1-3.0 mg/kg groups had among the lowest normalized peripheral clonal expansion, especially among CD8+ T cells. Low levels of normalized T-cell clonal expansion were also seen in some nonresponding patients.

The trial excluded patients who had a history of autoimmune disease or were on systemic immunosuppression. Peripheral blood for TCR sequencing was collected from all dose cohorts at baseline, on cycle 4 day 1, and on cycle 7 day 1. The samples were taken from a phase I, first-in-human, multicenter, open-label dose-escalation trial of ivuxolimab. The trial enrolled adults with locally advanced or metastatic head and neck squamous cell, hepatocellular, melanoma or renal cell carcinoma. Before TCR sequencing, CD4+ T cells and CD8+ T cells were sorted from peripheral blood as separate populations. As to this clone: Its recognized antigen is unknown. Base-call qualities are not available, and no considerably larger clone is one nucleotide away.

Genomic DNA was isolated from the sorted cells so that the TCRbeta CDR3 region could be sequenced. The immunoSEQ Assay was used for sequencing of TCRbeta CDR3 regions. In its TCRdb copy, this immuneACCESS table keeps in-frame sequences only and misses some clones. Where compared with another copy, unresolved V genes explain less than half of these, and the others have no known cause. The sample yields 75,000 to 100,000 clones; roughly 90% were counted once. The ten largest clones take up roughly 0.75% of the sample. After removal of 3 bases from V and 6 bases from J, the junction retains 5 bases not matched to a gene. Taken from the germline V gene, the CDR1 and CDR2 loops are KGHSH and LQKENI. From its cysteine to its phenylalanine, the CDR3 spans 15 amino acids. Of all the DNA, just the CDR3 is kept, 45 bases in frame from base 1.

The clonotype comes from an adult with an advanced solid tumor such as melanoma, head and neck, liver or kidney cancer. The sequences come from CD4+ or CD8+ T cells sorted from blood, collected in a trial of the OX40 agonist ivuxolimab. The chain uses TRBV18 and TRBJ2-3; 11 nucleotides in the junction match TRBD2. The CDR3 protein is CASSPLAGGPDTQYF. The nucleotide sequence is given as TGTGCCAGCTCACCTCTAGCGGGAGGTCCGGATACGCAGTATTTT.